A single sample gave rise to the 30 T cell receptor beta chains below, sequenced in a study of blood T cells in healthy people across ages. Primed by a sample-barcoded 5' primer and a J-beta primer mix, a second PCR proceeded for about 6 to 11 cycles. TCRdb reanalysed the 5' RACE reads using MiXCR and keeps one entry per CDR3 protein. The sample lists 1.5 million to 2 million distinct CDR3 sequences, 40% to 55% seen once, with 2.1% in the top ten. Sequencing was carried out using blood. The receptors were gathered from a woman between 40 and 55 years old in good health.

This clonotype has a handful of counts. The chain links TRBV10-2 to TRBJ2-5, with 8 bases fitting TRBD2. Unmatched junction bases numbered 6, after V lost 5 bases and J lost 1 base. Germline V gene sequence: CDR1 WSHSY, CDR2 SAAADI. The CDR3 consists of 15 residues. CDR3 protein: CASSTGGGTQETQYF. Written as DNA, the CDR3 is TGCGCCAGCAGTACGGGCGGGGGGACCCAAGAGACCCAGTACTTC.

This chain uses TRBV11-3 with TRBJ2-3; D gene uncertain. The V gene's germline CDR1 is SGHNT and CDR2 YENEEA. The V gene lost 1 base and the J gene lost 0 bases, with 11 bases spanning the gap. There are 16 residues in the CDR3. CDR3 sequence reads: CASSLGADASTDTQYF. Here the CDR3 DNA reads TGTGCCAGCAGCTTAGGGGCGGACGCTAGCACAGATACGCAGTATTTT.

This chain links TRBV7-9 with TRBJ2-1, with D tentatively TRBD1 (5 bases). V lost 1 base and J 6 bases, leaving 10 bases between the germline ends. This CDR3 has 14 residues. Germline assignment: CDR1 SEHNR and CDR2 FQNEAQ (reference sequence). The CDR3 nucleotides read TGTGCCAGCAGCTTAGAGGGGCGTGCCAATGAGCAGTTCTTC. This codes for CASSLEGRANEQFF.

V usage is TRBV3-1 and J usage is TRBJ2-7; D gene unclear. The end of the DNA fits TRBJ2-5 better, so the J call may be wrong. The CDR3 consists of 11 residues. Per the germline V gene, CDR1 is LGHDT and CDR2 is YNNKEL (reference sequence). In DNA, the CDR3 is TGTGCCAGCAGCCTAGACTGGACCCAGTACTTC. Amino acid sequence: CASSLDWTQYF.

This clonotype appeared a single time. The conserved phenylalanine or tryptophan is not found at the CDR3 terminus, so this likely reflects a read error. The chain joins TRBV20-1 to TRBJ2-1; D may be TRBD2 (5 bases). Germline CDR1 reads DFQATT; CDR2 reads SNEGSKA (reference sequence). Trimming stripped 2 bases from V and 6 bases from J, with 5 bases between. The CDR3 extends over 11 amino acids. In DNA, the CDR3 is TGCAGTGCTAGAACTAGCAATGAGCAGTTCTTA. Its protein product is CSARTSNEQFL.

The CDR3 nucleotides read TGTGCCAGCAGCGTAGAAGTCTACCACACAGATACGCAGTATTTT. This gives the protein CASSVEVYHTDTQYF. V and J are TRBV9 and TRBJ2-3, with unresolved D. Germline CDR1 and CDR2: SGDLS and YYNGEE. This CDR3 is built from 15 residues. The V and J ends lost 0 bases and 2 bases respectively, with 10 bases between them.

This clonotype was counted a few times. The chain joins TRBV4-2 to TRBJ1-2; no clear D gene. This CDR3 has 12 residues. CDR1 is LGHNA, CDR2 YNFKEQ, per germline. The ends were cut back, 0 bases at V and 9 bases at J, with 8 bases in the middle. The CDR3 protein is CASSQDDLRYTF. The CDR3 nucleotides read TGTGCCAGCAGCCAAGATGACCTTCGCTACACCTTC.

This clonotype was observed a handful of times. This sequence joins TRBV7-9 and TRBJ2-3; 13 nucleotides line up with TRBD2. This CDR3 has 17 residues. Germline values: CDR1 SEHNR, CDR2 FQNEAQ (reference sequence). After removal of 5 bases from V and 3 bases from J, the junction contained 8 bases not matched to a gene. CDR3 DNA sequence: TGTGCCAGCAGCCGCCCGACTAGCGGGGGGACGACAGATACGCAGTATTTT. Translation gives CASSRPTSGGTTDTQYF.

This sequence joins TRBV15 and TRBJ2-6; no clear D. Germline V CDR1 and CDR2: LNHNV, YYDKDF (reference sequence). The V and J ends lost 2 bases and 4 bases respectively, with 9 bases between them. The CDR3 runs 15 residues. The CDR3 bases are TGTGCCACCAGCAGACCAACCCTAGGGGCCAACGTCCTGACTTTC. Its translation: CATSRPTLGANVLTF.

Regarding this clonotype: A much larger clone lies one base from this, so it may be a read error. CDR3 in amino acids: CSAPGPQEAQYF. The CDR3 DNA is TGCAGCGCCCCGGGACCTCAAGAGGCCCAGTACTTC. This chain connects TRBV29-1 to TRBJ2-5; the D call may be TRBD1 or TRBD2 (5 bases each). In germline, CDR1 is SQVTM, CDR2 ANQGSEA. The CDR3 sequence is 12 residues long. Variable domain in full (rest from reference TRBV29-1 and TRBJ2-5): SAVISQKPSRDICQRGTSLTIQCQVDSQVTMMFWYRQQPGQSLTLIATANQGSEATYESGFVIDKFPISRPNLTFSTLTVSNMSPEDSSIYLCSAPGPQEAQYFGPGTRLLVL.

The chain carries TRBV3-1 and TRBJ2-1; D might be TRBD2 (6 bases). Matching the DNA end better, TRBJ2-7 makes the J call doubtful. The CDR3 has 15 residues. Germline V gene lookup returns CDR1 LGHDT and CDR2 YNNKEL (reference sequence). As DNA, the CDR3 is TGTGCCAGCAGCCCCCCCGGGAGCTCCTACAATGAGCAGTACTTC. Translating gives CASSPPGSSYNEQYF.

The V call is TRBV6-6, the J call TRBJ1-6; a weak D match, TRBD1 (5 bases). The V end was cut by 2 bases, the J end by 10 bases, with 9 bases between. The germline V gene has CDR1 MNHNY and CDR2 SVGAGI (reference sequence). This CDR3 is 13 amino acids long. The CDR3 DNA sequence: TGTGCCAGCAGTTACAGGGGTAAATCACCCCTCCACTTT. It codes for CASSYRGKSPLHF.

V is TRBV2 and J is TRBJ2-1; a possible D gene is TRBD1 (6 bases). The CDR3 length is 12 residues. Trimming cost V 3 bases and J 9 bases, with 9 bases left between them. Germline V gives CDR1 SNHLY, CDR2 FYNNEI. The CDR3 is CASSEVGAEQFF. The CDR3 coding sequence is TGTGCCAGCAGTGAGGTGGGGGCTGAGCAGTTCTTC.

This clonotype has more than one count but fewer than ten. The V and J genes are TRBV6-6 and TRBJ1-1, with TRBD1 as a possible D gene (5 bases). V was clipped by 7 bases and J by 5 bases, with 17 bases between them. The CDR3 extends over 14 amino acids. CDR1 MNHNY and CDR2 SVGAGI come from the germline V gene (reference sequence). The CDR3 loop is CASKIGVGVTEAFF. The CDR3 bases are TGTGCCAGCAAAATAGGGGTTGGGGTAACTGAAGCTTTCTTT.

The chain links TRBV7-9 to TRBJ2-5; 10 nucleotides match TRBD2. J was trimmed by 11 bases and V by 1 base; bases with no gene match: 10. The CDR3 sequence is 15 residues long. Germline loops: CDR1 SEHNR, CDR2 FQNEAQ (reference sequence). CDR3 sequence reads: CASSLEERGGRQQYF. The CDR3 coding sequence is TGTGCCAGCAGCTTAGAGGAGCGGGGGGGCCGTCAGCAGTACTTC. Drawing the rest from reference TRBV7-9 and TRBJ2-5, the complete variable domain is DTGVSQNPRHKITKRGQNVTFRCDPISEHNRLYWYRQTLGQGPEFLTYFQNEAQLEKSRLLSDRFSAERPKGSFSTLEIQRTEQGDSAMYLCASSLEERGGRQQYFGPGTRLLVL.

The chain links TRBV4-3 to TRBJ2-1; D is uncertain. Per the germline V gene, CDR1 is LGHNA and CDR2 is YSLEER. Trimming removed 1 base at V and 6 bases at J, with 7 bases between. This CDR3 contains 13 residues. Here the CDR3 reads CASSQASFNEQFF. DNA of the CDR3: TGCGCCAGCAGCCAAGCTAGTTTCAATGAGCAGTTCTTC.

The genes are TRBV6-1 and TRBJ1-1; the match to TRBD1 covers 9 bases. CDR1 is MNHNS and CDR2 is SASEGT in the germline V gene. The CDR3 has 13 residues. V lost 2 bases, J lost 12 bases, and 7 bases stayed unmatched. CDR3 amino acids: CASSEKGQGTTFF. In nucleotides, the CDR3 is TGTGCCAGCAGTGAAAAGGGACAGGGAACGACTTTCTTT.

The rearrangement links TRBV20-1 to TRBJ2-3, with D unresolved. The CDR3 is made up of 15 amino acids. V lost 5 bases to trimming and J lost 0 bases, with 15 bases between them. Per germline, CDR1 DFQATT and CDR2 SNEGSKA (reference sequence). Here the CDR3 reads CSASGTGGSTDTQYF. The CDR3 DNA sequence: TGCAGTGCTTCGGGTACTGGCGGAAGCACAGATACGCAGTATTTT.

This sequence joins TRBV27 and TRBJ2-7, with a weak D call TRBD2 (5 bases). Trimming stripped 0 bases from V and 0 bases from J, with 9 bases between. CDR3 length: 15 amino acids. The germline V gene encodes CDR1 MNHEY and CDR2 SMNVEV (reference sequence). The CDR3 protein is CASSLSMGSSYEQYF. For the CDR3, the DNA is TGTGCCAGCAGTTTATCGATGGGGAGCTCCTACGAGCAGTACTTC.

This clonotype was detected a few times. The chain links TRBV27 to TRBJ2-5, with a weak D call TRBD2 (6 bases). Trimming took 2 bases from V and 4 from J, leaving 11 bases between them. Germline-derived CDR1 and CDR2 are MNHEY and SMNVEV (reference sequence). This CDR3 is 14 amino acids long. The CDR3 coding sequence is TGTGCCAGCAGTTTAAGGGGACTTGTAGAGACCCAGTACTTC. This encodes CASSLRGLVETQYF.

About this clonotype: Mismatch with germline at one junction end may stem from a read error. CDR3 nucleotides: TGTGTCAGCAGCCGGAGTGGGTCGTGGGGGACCTACTATAATTCACCCCTCCACTTT. Translated, it gives CVSSRSGSWGTYYNSPLHF. The chain joins TRBV7-4 to TRBJ1-6, with a weak D call TRBD1 (5 bases). Germline V gene data show CDR1 as SGHVT and CDR2 as SQSDAQ. The CDR3 contains 19 residues.

The CDR3 DNA is TGTGCCAGCAGCTTGGCCCTGATGACAGGGAAGACCGGGGAGCTGTTTTTT. The encoded protein is CASSLALMTGKTGELFF. The V call is TRBV5-5, the J call TRBJ2-2; 7 bases line up with TRBD1. Germline CDR1 and CDR2: SGHKS and YYEKEE (reference sequence). CDR3 length: 17 residues. V trimming: 0 bases; J trimming: 5 bases; junction bases outside the gene matches: 10.

The chain carries TRBV13 and TRBJ1-5; 8 positions agree with TRBD1. Germline CDR1 PRHDT, CDR2 FYEKMQ (reference sequence). The CDR3 is made up of 16 amino acids. Unmatched junction bases numbered 10, after V lost 4 bases and J lost 5 bases. The CDR3 sequence: CASSSSARGLHQPQHF. In nucleotides, the CDR3 is TGTGCCAGCAGCTCATCGGCCAGGGGGCTCCATCAGCCCCAGCATTTT. Combining the CDR3 with reference TRBV13 and TRBJ1-5 gives the whole variable domain AAGVIQSPRHLIKEKRETATLKCYPIPRHDTVYWYQQGPGQDPQFLISFYEKMQSDKGSIPDRFSAQQFSDYHSELNMSSLELGDSALYFCASSSSARGLHQPQHFGDGTRLSIL.

Notes on this clonotype: The junction departs from germline at one end; a sequencing error may be responsible. This chain uses TRBV7-2 with TRBJ2-1, with 11 bases matching TRBD2. This CDR3 region has 17 residues. CDR1 is SGHTA, CDR2 FQGNSA, per germline. CDR3 nucleotides: TGTGCCAGCAGCTTAGGAAAGGGACTAGCGGCATACAACGAGCAGTTCTTC. Its protein product is CASSLGKGLAAYNEQFF.

The V call is TRBV7-9, the J call TRBJ1-5; D not certain. Germline V gene sequence: CDR1 SEHNR, CDR2 FQNEAQ (reference sequence). Trimming removed 1 base from V and 3 bases from J, with 13 bases in between. The CDR3 spans 16 residues. The CDR3 here is CASSLVRVGNNQPQHF. The CDR3 DNA is TGTGCCAGCAGCTTAGTGAGGGTCGGGAACAATCAGCCCCAGCATTTT. Full variable domain (remainder filled in from reference TRBV7-9 and TRBJ1-5): DTGVSQNPRHKITKRGQNVTFRCDPISEHNRLYWYRQTLGQGPEFLTYFQNEAQLEKSRLLSDRFSAERPKGSFSTLEIQRTEQGDSAMYLCASSLVRVGNNQPQHFGDGTRLSIL.

The CDR3 DNA reads as TGTGCCAGCTCACCACCCGCAGGCTATCCTAACTATGGCTACACCTTC. This codes for CASSPPAGYPNYGYTF. This rearrangement joins TRBV18 to TRBJ1-2; no reliable D call. CDR1 and CDR2 from the germline V gene are KGHSH and LQKENI. The CDR3 consists of 16 residues. V lost 0 bases and J 0 bases, leaving 11 bases between the germline ends. The whole variable domain, remainder taken from reference TRBV18 and TRBJ1-2, is NAGVMQNPRHLVRRRGQEARLRCSPMKGHSHVYWYRQLPEEGLKFMVYLQKENIIDESGMPKERFSAEFPKEGPSILRIQQVVRGDSAAYFCASSPPAGYPNYGYTFGSGTRLTVV.

The chain employs TRBV27 and TRBJ1-2, with 7 bases aligning to TRBD1. After removal of 6 bases from V and 8 bases from J, the junction contained 12 bases not matched to a gene. This CDR3 comprises 14 residues. Germline lookup yields CDR1 MNHEY and CDR2 SMNVEV (reference sequence). The CDR3, as DNA: TGTGCCAGCAGACCAGCACAGGGGCGGAAAGGCTACACCTTC. Translation: CASRPAQGRKGYTF.

The chain joins TRBV2 to TRBJ2-5, with 7 bases fitting TRBD2. J was trimmed by 11 bases and V by 6 bases; bases with no gene match: 15. This CDR3 is 14 amino acids long. Germline assignment: CDR1 SNHLY and CDR2 FYNNEI. The CDR3 spells CASRGGTLTKEQYF. The CDR3, as DNA: TGTGCCAGCAGGGGGGGGACTCTAACGAAGGAGCAGTACTTC.

This chain uses TRBV28 with TRBJ2-7; 10 positions agree with TRBD1. The J call may be faulty, since TRBJ2-5 better matches the DNA end. CDR1 is MDHEN and CDR2 is SYDVKM in the germline V gene. The CDR3 extends over 18 amino acids. The CDR3 nucleotides read TGTGCCAGCAGTTTATTCCCCACCGGGACAGGGGCAGGCGAGACCCAGTACTTC. Its translation: CASSLFPTGTGAGETQYF.

This chain links TRBV10-3 with TRBJ2-1; the D is unclear. Trimming shortened V by 6 bases and J by 7 bases, and 7 bases separated the two germline ends. The CDR3 contains 11 residues. CDR1 is ENHRY and CDR2 is SYGVKD in the germline V gene. CDR3 nucleotides: TGTGCCATCAGGGTAACTAATGAGCAGTTCTTC. It encodes CAIRVTNEQFF.